These T cell receptor beta chains were read from a single sample in a study of shared clonotypes between healthy human individuals. The table came from immunoSEQ multiplex PCR; TCRdb's copy has only in-frame clones and leaves some out. Here the sample spans over 2 million clones, 85% to 95% being singletons. Sequenced sample: naive CD8+ T cells sorted from blood. The receptor set was obtained from a man younger than 30 in good health. The CDR3 runs from the conserved cysteine through the conserved F or W.

v_call cdr3_aa
TRBV4-1 CASSSVLSYEQYF
TRBV7-8 CASSRWGSGTGKTDTQYF
TRBV9 CASSVPEGESTDTQYF
TRBV30 CACPRQPLATGELFF
TRBV7-2 CASSLTGAEQYF
TRBV2 CASSVDKSPLYEQYF
TRBV10-3 CAISEYGGSESSYEQYF
TRBV9 CASSVVPGNEQGGPEAFF
TRBV9 CASSVGDSPFRSYGYTF
TRBV9 CASSGDSGTGGQPQHF